This entry is about one TCR beta chain. The data originate from a study of blood T cell repertoires in COVID-19. Study overall: Whether acute or convalescent, the COVID-19 samples came from the United States, Italy and Spain. Sample material is recorded as cDNA or gDNA derived from T cells, B-cell-depleted T cells, or PBMCs.

Authors' data handling: Estimates of nucleated cell counts were drawn from the amplification of reference gene primers. Libraries were prepared by immunoSEQ multiplex PCR; TCRdb keeps only in-frame clonotypes and omits some of them. From that table come the V and J calls and clone size; the DNA was used to work out D and trimming. Among approximately 280,000 clones listed, around 85% were seen once. The J segment lost 4 bases and the V segment lost 5 bases, leaving 14 bases of the junction unmatched. CDR3 size: 16 residues. Germline V gives CDR1 SGHVS, CDR2 FQNEAQ. This TCR came from a man aged 45 to 65 with active or convalescent COVID-19. Input material: peripheral blood. The chain joins TRBV7-8 to TRBJ2-7; 7 bases line up with TRBD2. The CDR3 protein is CASSSTFLGGSYEQYF. The DNA for the CDR3 is TGTGCCAGCAGCAGTACCTTTCTGGGCGGGAGTTACGAGCAGTACTTC.